The clone carrying this T cell receptor beta chain was found many times. Antigen: not known. The sample originates from a study of T-cell reconstitution after alpha-beta-depleted transplantation in children. The study, taken as a whole, reports: About two months after transplant, alpha-beta T cells reportedly came from several hundred expanded graft clones. Most T-cell counts and diversity one year after the transplant came from T cells that were newly produced.

Trimming cost V 5 bases and J 4 bases; bases outside gene matches: 9. Looked up from germline, CDR1 is KGHDR and CDR2 is SFDVKD. The CDR3 is 16 residues long. Preparation of the TCRbeta library used unique molecular identifiers. TCRdb recomputed calls from the PCR reads with MiXCR, one row per CDR3 protein. Among 200,000 or so distinct CDR3 sequences listed, about 7% were seen once. The sample consisted of PBMCs, taken before TCRalphabeta/CD19-depleted stem cell transplant. This chain connects TRBV24-1 to TRBJ2-1; TRBD2 matches 8 bases. The receptor was derived from a boy between 2 and 10 years old with acute lymphoblastic leukemia, due to receive a stem cell transplant. The DNA of the CDR3 is TGTGCCACCAGTGCCCCGGGACTAGGGTATTACAATGAGCAGTTCTTC. It encodes CATSAPGLGYYNEQFF.